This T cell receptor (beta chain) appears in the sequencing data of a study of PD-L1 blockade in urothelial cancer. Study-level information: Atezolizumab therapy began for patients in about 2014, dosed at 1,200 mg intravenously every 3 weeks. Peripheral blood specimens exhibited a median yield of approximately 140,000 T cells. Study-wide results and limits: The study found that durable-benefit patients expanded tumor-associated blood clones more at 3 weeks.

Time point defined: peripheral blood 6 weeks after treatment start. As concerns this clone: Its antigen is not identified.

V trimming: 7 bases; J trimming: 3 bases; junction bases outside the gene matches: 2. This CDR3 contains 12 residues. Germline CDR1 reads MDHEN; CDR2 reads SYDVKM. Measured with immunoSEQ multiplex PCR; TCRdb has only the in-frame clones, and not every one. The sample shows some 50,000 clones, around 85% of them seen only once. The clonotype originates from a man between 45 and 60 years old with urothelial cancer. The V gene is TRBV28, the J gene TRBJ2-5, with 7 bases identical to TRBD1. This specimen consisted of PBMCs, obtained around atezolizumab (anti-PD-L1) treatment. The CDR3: CASTGTEETQYF. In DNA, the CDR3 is TGTGCCAGCACCGGGACAGAAGAGACCCAGTACTTC.